This T cell receptor beta chain emerged from a study of cytotoxic CD8 clonotypes in ibrutinib-treated CLL. Study-wide results and limits: Sampling times, which were not matched between the groups, differed between sustained-remission patients and progressing patients.

Comment on this clone: Its specificity is not known.

The germline V and J ends were trimmed by 5 bases and 1 base, with 3 bases remaining between them. This CDR3 has 11 residues. Germline V gene lookup returns CDR1 MDHEN and CDR2 SYDVKM. Only in-frame clones appear in the TCRdb table, and some are missing; sequencing was by immunoSEQ multiplex PCR. The data contain 130,000 or so clones, 60% to 80% of them seen just once; the ten biggest clones take up 25% to 35%. The source was PBMCs, collected after 12 months of ibrutinib treatment. The source is a human donor with chronic lymphocytic leukemia. V is TRBV28 and J is TRBJ2-7, with no clear D. The chain's CDR3 is CASSVSYEQYF. The CDR3 bases are TGTGCCAGCAGTGTTTCCTACGAGCAGTACTTC.